Here is one T cell receptor (beta chain) with its context. CDR3 length equals 14 residues. CDR1 is SGHRS and CDR2 is YFSETQ in the germline V gene. Trimming removed 2 bases at V and 5 bases at J, with 11 bases between. The record originates from a study of blood T cell repertoires in COVID-19. Study-wide background: Italy, Spain and the United States were the sources of the convalescent and acute COVID-19 samples.

As handled by the study authors: By means of reference gene primer amplification, nucleated cell counts were estimated. The repertoire was sequenced with immunoSEQ multiplex PCR; TCRdb's copy has only in-frame clones and lacks some. The DNA was the basis for D and trimming; V, J and clone size are from that table. The sample lists about 120,000 clones; almost 80% were seen once. The source material was peripheral blood. The receptor was derived from a woman older than 75 with active or convalescent COVID-19. The chain joins TRBV5-1 to TRBJ2-1; TRBD2 might be the D (5 bases). This CDR3 reads CASSFSRLNNEQFF. CDR3 in DNA: TGCGCCAGCAGCTTTTCACGACTAAACAATGAGCAGTTCTTC.